Listed below are T cell receptor beta chains from one sample, sequenced in a study of T cells after yellow fever vaccination. Each CDR3 protein gets one entry after TCRdb re-called the 5' RACE reads with MiXCR. This repertoire shows 620,000 or so distinct CDR3 sequences, 10% to 15% found once; its top ten account for about 15%. Sequencing used PBMCs, obtained on the day of the yellow fever booster vaccination. Source of these receptors: a man aged 25-45 years who received the YFV17D yellow fever vaccine. Each CDR3 is given with its conserved first and last residue. A D gene is named only where the DNA matches it firmly. Expanded clones get a size class; other rows say once, few or many, or leave the size out.

V gene,D gene,clone size,J gene,CDR3 DNA,CDR3 protein
TRBV20-1,TRBD1,few,TRBJ2-7,TGCAGTGCGCAACAGGGGGCGGTCTACGAGCAGTACTTC,CSAQQGAVYEQYF
TRBV5-1,TRBD1,NA,TRBJ2-7,TGCGCCAGCAGCCCCGGGACAGTTTACCGCCTCTACGAGCAGTACTTC,CASSPGTVYRLYEQYF
TRBV7-2,NA,NA,TRBJ2-5,TGTGCCAGCAGCTTAGCGGCACCGGAGACCCAGTACTTC,CASSLAAPETQYF
TRBV29-1,NA,NA,TRBJ2-2,TGCAGCGCCCTGACCCCAGCTGCCGGGGAGCTGTTTTTT,CSALTPAAGELFF
TRBV12-3/TRBV12-4,NA,few,TRBJ2-7,TGTGCCAGCAGTTTAAGGATGGCAGACGCTGGCGAGCAGTACTTC,CASSLRMADAGEQYF
TRBV20-1,TRBD1,NA,TRBJ1-6,TGCAGTGCTAACAGGGGAATTAATTCACCCCTCCACTTT,CSANRGINSPLHF
TRBV7-9,NA,NA,TRBJ2-1,TGTGCCAGCAGCTTAGTACGAGGTTTCTACAATGAGCAGTTCTTC,CASSLVRGFYNEQFF
TRBV20-1,NA,few,TRBJ2-1,TGCAGTGCCCTGGACAGAAACAATGAGCAGTTCTTC,CSALDRNNEQFF
TRBV29-1,NA,many,TRBJ2-5,TGCAGCGTTGAGGCCTCGAGGAGGGAGACCCAGTACTTC,CSVEASRRETQYF
TRBV30,NA,NA,TRBJ2-3,TGTGCCTGGAGGGAGCTTGGCACGCAGTATTTT,CAWRELGTQYF
TRBV25-1,TRBD2,NA,TRBJ2-3,TGTGCCAGCAGTGCCCTGGTGGGGCTAGCGGGGAGCGCAGATACGCAGTATTTT,CASSALVGLAGSADTQYF
TRBV18,NA,few,TRBJ2-4,TGTGCCAGCTCACCACCGGGGAAGCTAGCCAAAAACATTCAGTACTTC,CASSPPGKLAKNIQYF
TRBV12-3/TRBV12-4,NA,NA,TRBJ2-5,TGTGCCAGCATAGGGCGGAGGGAAGAGACCCAGTACTTC,CASIGRREETQYF
TRBV7-2,NA,NA,TRBJ1-5,TGTGCCAGCAGCTCGAGACAGCCGAATCAGCCCCAGCATTTT,CASSSRQPNQPQHF
TRBV18,TRBD2,NA,TRBJ2-1,TGTGCCAGCTCACCCGGACTAGCGGGAGGGTGGACCTACAATGAGCAGTTCTTC,CASSPGLAGGWTYNEQFF
TRBV15,TRBD2,NA,TRBJ2-1,TGTGCCACCAGCAGAGGAGGACTAGCGGCCAGGGATGAGCAGTTCTTC,CATSRGGLAARDEQFF
TRBV15,NA,few,TRBJ2-2,TGTGCCACCAGCCCCTCAATCACCGGGGAGCTGTTTTTT,CATSPSITGELFF
TRBV18,NA,few,TRBJ1-4,TGTGCCAGCTCACTCTACACGGGCGAAGAAAAACTGTTTTTT,CASSLYTGEEKLFF
TRBV4-3,NA,NA,TRBJ2-1,TGCGCCAGCAGCCATGCAGGGGGACTTTACAATGAGCAGTTCTTC,CASSHAGGLYNEQFF
TRBV27,NA,few,TRBJ1-1,TGTGCCAGCAGGTCTTTGATGGAGAAAGCTTTCTTT,CASRSLMEKAFF
TRBV12-3/TRBV12-4,TRBD1,NA,TRBJ2-2,TGTGCCAGCAGCCCCCAGCTCGGGACAGGCACCGGGGAGCTGTTTTTT,CASSPQLGTGTGELFF
TRBV12-3/TRBV12-4,TRBD2,few,TRBJ2-1,TGTGCCAGCAATCCTCACGGGGGGAATGAGCAGTTCTTC,CASNPHGGNEQFF
TRBV28,TRBD1,few,TRBJ2-2,TGTGCCAGCAGTTTAAACAGGGGTATGGGGGCCGGGGAGCTGTTTTTT,CASSLNRGMGAGELFF
TRBV27,NA,NA,TRBJ2-7,TGTGCCAGCAGTTTTTGGTCCTACGAGCAGTACTTC,CASSFWSYEQYF
TRBV14,NA,NA,TRBJ2-2,TGTGCCAGCAGCCGCCGGACCCACACCGGGGAGCTGTTTTTT,CASSRRTHTGELFF
TRBV7-9,NA,few,TRBJ2-7,TGTGCCAGCAGACCAATCCAGGGCTACGAGCAGTACTTC,CASRPIQGYEQYF
TRBV7-7,NA,NA,TRBJ2-3,TGTGCCAGCAGCTTAGGAGGGGCATTCGATACGCAGTATTTT,CASSLGGAFDTQYF
TRBV5-1,NA,NA,TRBJ2-3,TGCGCCAGCACGCACGGTGCGGGACTCACAGATACGCAGTATTTT,CASTHGAGLTDTQYF
TRBV12-3/TRBV12-4,TRBD1,NA,TRBJ1-1,TGTGCCAGCAGTTGGGGGACAGCGAACACTGAAGCTTTCTTT,CASSWGTANTEAFF
TRBV5-1,NA,few,TRBJ2-1,TGCGCCAGCAGCTTGTCTAGCTCAAAGGACCACAATGAGCAGTTCTTC,CASSLSSSKDHNEQFF
TRBV3-1,NA,NA,TRBJ1-1,TGTGCCAGCAGCCAAGAAAGGAGGGAAGCTTTCTTT,CASSQERREAFF
TRBV5-1,NA,NA,TRBJ2-3,TGCGCCAGCAAGCTCGGAGGGCCTCCCACAGATACGCAGTATTTT,CASKLGGPPTDTQYF
TRBV6-5,NA,few,TRBJ1-2,TGTGCCACTAGACAGAACTATGGCTACACCTTC,CATRQNYGYTF
TRBV5-1,TRBD1,NA,TRBJ1-5,TGCGCCAGCACGGGACAGGGCGATCTCCCTAGCAATCAGCCCCAGCATTTT,CASTGQGDLPSNQPQHF
TRBV6-2/TRBV6-3,TRBD2,few,TRBJ2-2,TGTGCCAGCAGCCCAGGGACTAGCGGGGGAAACACCGGGGAGCTGTTTTTT,CASSPGTSGGNTGELFF
TRBV7-6,NA,NA,TRBJ1-5,TGTGCCAGCAGCTCCGCGGGGTATAGCAATCAGCCCCAGCATTTT,CASSSAGYSNQPQHF
TRBV4-3,NA,few,TRBJ2-1,TGCGCCAGCAGCCAAGGGGGACGGACGGGGAATGAGCAGTTCTTC,CASSQGGRTGNEQFF
TRBV9,NA,NA,TRBJ2-3,TGTGCCAGCAGCGCGGGACGGCTAAGCACAGATACGCAGTATTTT,CASSAGRLSTDTQYF
TRBV11-2,TRBD2,NA,TRBJ2-1,TGTGCCAGCAGCCAAGGGGTGGCGGGAGCACCCAATGAGCAGTTCTTC,CASSQGVAGAPNEQFF
TRBV4-2,NA,few,TRBJ1-4,TGTGCCAGCAGCCAGGCATCTCGTATGGGCGAAAAACTGTTTTTT,CASSQASRMGEKLFF
TRBV4-1,TRBD2,few,TRBJ2-3,TGCGCCACCGGACTAGCGGGAGAACTCACAGATACGCAGTATTTT,CATGLAGELTDTQYF
TRBV12-3/TRBV12-4,NA,few,TRBJ2-1,TGTGCCAGCAATCAGGGCAGTAGATACAATGAGCAGTTCTTC,CASNQGSRYNEQFF
TRBV3-1,NA,few,TRBJ2-1,TGTGCCAGCAGCCAAGCGGGTGGGTATGAGCAGTTCTTC,CASSQAGGYEQFF
TRBV7-9,NA,NA,TRBJ1-1,TGTGCCAGCAGCCTCCGGACAGACAACACTGAAGCTTTCTTT,CASSLRTDNTEAFF
TRBV29-1,TRBD1,few,TRBJ1-1,TGCAGCGGGGGGACAGATGGAGAAGCTTTCTTT,CSGGTDGEAFF
TRBV20-1,NA,NA,TRBJ1-5,TGCAGTGCTCGCCAGGGTGGGAGCGTCAATCAGCCCCAGCATTTT,CSARQGGSVNQPQHF
TRBV11-1,TRBD2,once,TRBJ2-3,TGTGCCAGCAGCCGAATAGCGGGAGGGCCGTGGTCGACAGATACGCAGTATTTT,CASSRIAGGPWSTDTQYF
TRBV29-1,TRBD1,NA,TRBJ2-1,TGCAGCGTTAGACAGGGGGCCTACAATGAGCAGTTCTTC,CSVRQGAYNEQFF
TRBV24-1,TRBD2,NA,TRBJ2-5,TGTGCCACCAGTGATCGCCGGGGGACTAGTCGACAGACCCAGTACTTC,CATSDRRGTSRQTQYF
TRBV7-2,NA,few,TRBJ2-2,TGTGCCAGCAGCTTAGTCTCCGGGAGTGGCGGGGAGCTGTTTTTT,CASSLVSGSGGELFF
TRBV20-1,NA,NA,TRBJ2-1,TGCAGCCGTAATCGGCTAGAGGGAGGTAATGAGCAGTTCTTC,CSRNRLEGGNEQFF
TRBV5-6,TRBD1,few,TRBJ2-1,TGTGCCAGCATCCCGGACAGGGAGGACAATGAGCAGTTCTTC,CASIPDREDNEQFF
TRBV12-3/TRBV12-4,TRBD1,NA,TRBJ2-1,TGTGCCAGCAATCGGGACAGGGGTTTGAATGAGCAGTTCTTC,CASNRDRGLNEQFF
TRBV27,NA,few,TRBJ1-4,TGTGCCAGCAGTTCCCTAGCCGGGTCCACAACTAATGAAAAACTGTTTTTT,CASSSLAGSTTNEKLFF
TRBV5-6,TRBD2,NA,TRBJ2-5,TGTGCCAGCAGCCGGCAGGGCAGGGAGGGCCAGTACTTC,CASSRQGREGQYF